This TCR beta chain was sequenced during a study of T cell repertoires in cytomegalovirus infection. Background on the study: Both a matching HLA type and CMV infection were indicated by public TCR beta signatures.

TCRdb re-called the reads through MiXCR, storing one row per CDR3 protein. The table has 500,000 to 600,000 distinct CDR3 sequences, 16% seen once. Concerning this clonotype: Its target is not known.

Study outcomes and limitations: The response measured ex vivo was dominated by TCR beta clonotypes (HLA-C-restricted and CMV-specific).

The sequenced material came from CD8+ T cells from PBMCs. The TCR was taken from a human donor in good health (CMV status not recorded). Some clones in this sample may be carry-over from other donors' samples.

CDR3 protein: CASSVEGQDNQPQHF. CDR3 bases: TGTGCCAGCAGCGTAGAGGGACAGGACAATCAGCCCCAGCATTTT. This chain uses TRBV9 with TRBJ1-5; the match to TRBD1 covers 8 bases. V was pared by 0 bases and J by 3 bases, with 2 bases of the junction left unmatched. Germline CDR1 reads SGDLS; CDR2 reads YYNGEE. The CDR3 spans 15 residues.